This TCR beta chain was observed in a study of memory CD8 T cells in hepatitis C reinfection. The overall study: Samples at peak reinfection came 3 to 8 weeks post-detection.

This sample's time point: peak reinfection, 3 to 8 weeks after reinfection detection. Sorted cells were sequenced directly ex vivo without any in vitro expansion. Donors were people who inject drugs in the Montreal HEPCO cohort. At all three reinfection time points, viable CD3+ CD8+ CD45RO- cells from a couple of donors served as controls. Germline CDR1 and CDR2: LNHDA and SQIVND (reference sequence). V gave up 4 bases and J gave up 2 bases, with 12 bases separating them. There are 14 residues in the CDR3. Only in-frame clones appear in the TCRdb table, and some are missing; sequencing was by immunoSEQ multiplex PCR. The table records under 50,000 clones, roughly 90% of them present only once.

This sequence originates from a man between 18 and 35 years old with hepatitis C virus infection. J is TRBJ2-7 and V is TRBV19; D is undetermined. The sample consisted of naive CD8+ T cells sorted from blood. The CDR3 spells CASSSLLSTYEQYF. CDR3 sequence (DNA): TGTGCCAGTAGTAGTTTGCTATCCACCTACGAGCAGTACTTC. The full variable domain, with the rest looked up from reference TRBV19 and TRBJ2-7, is DGGITQSPKYLFRKEGQNVTLSCEQNLNHDAMYWYRQDPGQGLRLIYYSQIVNDFQKGDIAEGYSVSREKKESFPLTVTSAQKNPTAFYLCASSSLLSTYEQYFGPGTRLTVT.